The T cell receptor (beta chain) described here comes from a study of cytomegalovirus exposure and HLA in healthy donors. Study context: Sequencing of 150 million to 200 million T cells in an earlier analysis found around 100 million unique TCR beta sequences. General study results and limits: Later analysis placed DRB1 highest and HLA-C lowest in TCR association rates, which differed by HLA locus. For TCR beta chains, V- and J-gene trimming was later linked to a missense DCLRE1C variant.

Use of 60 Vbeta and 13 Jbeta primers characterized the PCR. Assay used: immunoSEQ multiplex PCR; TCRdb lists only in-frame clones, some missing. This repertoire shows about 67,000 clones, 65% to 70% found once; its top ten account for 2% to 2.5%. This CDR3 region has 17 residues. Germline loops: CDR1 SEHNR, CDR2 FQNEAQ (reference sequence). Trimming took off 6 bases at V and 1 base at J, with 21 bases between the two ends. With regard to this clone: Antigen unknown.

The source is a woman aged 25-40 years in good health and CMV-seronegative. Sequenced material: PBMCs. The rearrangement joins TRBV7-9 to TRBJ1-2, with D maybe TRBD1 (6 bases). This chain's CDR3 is CASSSSGTSEFNYGYTF. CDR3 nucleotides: TGTGCCAGCAGTTCCTCCGGGACATCCGAGTTTAACTATGGCTACACCTTC.